This T cell receptor beta chain stems from a study of early T cells in non-severe SARS-CoV-2 infection. As for this clonotype: Its specificity is unknown.

Individual cDNA molecules each received unique molecular identifiers attached to them. MiXCR, applied by TCRdb to the 5' RACE reads, yields one record per CDR3 protein. The sample includes about 89,000 distinct CDR3 sequences, approximately 17% of them seen just once. Study-wide findings and caveats: Using VDJdb, the matching emphasized anti-spike CD8 responses while missing private and CD4 specificities.

The source was whole blood, collected at baseline. This sequence was found in an adult who was a healthcare worker with PCR-confirmed SARS-CoV-2 infection or an uninfected control (not recorded which).

Here the CDR3 DNA reads TGTGCCAGCAGTCCGCTAGGTAGGCCGACTGAGGAGCAGTTCTTC. Its protein product is CASSPLGRPTEEQFF. The rearrangement links TRBV6-2 or TRBV6-3 to TRBJ2-1; D gene ambiguous. This CDR3 region has 15 residues. The V gene lost 5 bases and the J gene lost 10 bases, with 21 bases spanning the gap. Germline V gene lookup returns CDR1 MNHEY and CDR2 SVGEGT.